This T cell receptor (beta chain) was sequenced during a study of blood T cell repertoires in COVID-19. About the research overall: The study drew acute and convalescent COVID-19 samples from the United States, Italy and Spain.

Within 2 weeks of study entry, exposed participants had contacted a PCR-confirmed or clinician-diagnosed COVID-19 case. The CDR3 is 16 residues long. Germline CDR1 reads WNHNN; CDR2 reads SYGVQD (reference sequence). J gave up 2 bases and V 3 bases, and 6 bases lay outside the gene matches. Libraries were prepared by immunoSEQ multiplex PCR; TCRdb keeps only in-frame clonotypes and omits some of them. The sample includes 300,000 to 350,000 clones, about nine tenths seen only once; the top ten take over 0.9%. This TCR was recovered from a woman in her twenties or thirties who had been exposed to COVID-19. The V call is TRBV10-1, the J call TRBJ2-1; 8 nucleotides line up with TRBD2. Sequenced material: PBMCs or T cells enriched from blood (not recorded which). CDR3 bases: TGCGCCAGCAGTGATTACGGGAGGGCTGCCTACAATGAGCAGTTCTTC. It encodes CASSDYGRAAYNEQFF.